This TCR beta chain stems from a study of T-cell reconstitution after alpha-beta-depleted transplantation in children. Points from the study as a whole: In some patients, recipient T cells and intrathymic progenitors surviving conditioning explained high day-60 diversity. Newly produced T cells mostly accounted for T-cell counts and diversity one year post-transplant. About two months after transplant, alpha-beta T cells reportedly came from several hundred expanded graft clones.

This clonotype was seen at least ten times. As yet, its antigen is unknown. For TCRbeta, the library was prepared with unique molecular identifiers. MiXCR, run by TCRdb on the PCR reads, gives a single entry per CDR3 protein. The table shows over 450,000 distinct CDR3 sequences, with roughly a tenth occurring only once. Trimming removed 5 bases from V and 6 bases from J; junction bases left unmatched: 14. The CDR3 runs 18 residues. The germline gives CDR1 SGHAT, CDR2 FQDESV (reference sequence). The origin of this receptor is a child younger than 10 with inherited bone marrow failure, due to receive a stem cell transplant. The starting material was PBMCs, obtained before TCRalphabeta/CD19-depleted stem cell transplant. The chain uses TRBV11-1 and TRBJ2-3; 13 bases map to TRBD2. In nucleotides, the CDR3 is TGTGCCAGCAGCCCTCCGGGACTAGCGGGACTTACGCACGATACGCAGTATTTT. Translating it yields CASSPPGLAGLTHDTQYF.